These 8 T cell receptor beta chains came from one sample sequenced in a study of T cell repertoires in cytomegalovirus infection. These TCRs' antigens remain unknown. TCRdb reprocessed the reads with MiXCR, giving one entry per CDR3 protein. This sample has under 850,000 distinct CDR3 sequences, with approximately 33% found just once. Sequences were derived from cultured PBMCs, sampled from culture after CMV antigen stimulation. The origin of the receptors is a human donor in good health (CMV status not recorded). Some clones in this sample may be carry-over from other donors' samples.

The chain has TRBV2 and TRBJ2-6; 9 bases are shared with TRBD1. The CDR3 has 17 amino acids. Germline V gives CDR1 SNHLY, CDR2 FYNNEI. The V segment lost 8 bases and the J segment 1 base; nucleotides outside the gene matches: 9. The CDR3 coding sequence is TGTGCCAGCTCAGAACAGGGGGCAGAGTCTGGGGCCAACGTCCTGACTTTC. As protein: CASSEQGAESGANVLTF.

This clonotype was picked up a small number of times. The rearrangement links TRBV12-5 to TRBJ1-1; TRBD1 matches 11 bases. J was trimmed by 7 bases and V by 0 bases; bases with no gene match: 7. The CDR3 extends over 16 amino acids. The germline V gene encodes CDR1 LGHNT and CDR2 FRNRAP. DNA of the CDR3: TGTGCTAGTGGTTTGGTACGGGGACAGGGGGTGGGTGAAGCTTTCTTT. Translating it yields CASGLVRGQGVGEAFF. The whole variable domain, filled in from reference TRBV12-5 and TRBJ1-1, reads DARVTQTPRHKVTEMGQEVTMRCQPILGHNTVFWYRQTMMQGLELLAYFRNRAPLDDSGMPKDRFSAEMPDATLATLKIQPSEPRDSAVYFCASGLVRGQGVGEAFFGQGTRLTVV.

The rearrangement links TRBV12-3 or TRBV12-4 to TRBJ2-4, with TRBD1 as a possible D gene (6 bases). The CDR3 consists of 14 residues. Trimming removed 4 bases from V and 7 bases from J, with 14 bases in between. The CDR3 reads CASSSPPTGNIQYF. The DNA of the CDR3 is TGTGCCAGCAGTTCCCCCCCAACAGGGAACATTCAGTACTTC.

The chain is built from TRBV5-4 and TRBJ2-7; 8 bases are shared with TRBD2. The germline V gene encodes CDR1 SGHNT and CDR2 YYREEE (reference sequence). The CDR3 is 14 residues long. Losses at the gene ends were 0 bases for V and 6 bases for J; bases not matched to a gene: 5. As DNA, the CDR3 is TGTGCCAGCAGCTTGGGCGGGAGGTGGGGCGAGCAGTACTTC. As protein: CASSLGGRWGEQYF.

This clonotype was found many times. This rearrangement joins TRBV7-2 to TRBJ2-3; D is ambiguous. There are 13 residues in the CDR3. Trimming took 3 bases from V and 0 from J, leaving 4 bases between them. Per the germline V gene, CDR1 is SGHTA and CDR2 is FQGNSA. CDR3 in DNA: TGTGCCAGCAGCTTCTTAAGCACAGATACGCAGTATTTT. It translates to CASSFLSTDTQYF.

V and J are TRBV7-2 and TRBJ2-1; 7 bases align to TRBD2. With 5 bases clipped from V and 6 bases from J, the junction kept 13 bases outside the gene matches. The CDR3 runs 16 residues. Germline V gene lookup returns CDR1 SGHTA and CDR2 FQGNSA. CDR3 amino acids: CASSPRPGVAGNEQFF. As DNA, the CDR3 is TGTGCCAGCAGCCCCCGGCCTGGAGTAGCGGGCAATGAGCAGTTCTTC.

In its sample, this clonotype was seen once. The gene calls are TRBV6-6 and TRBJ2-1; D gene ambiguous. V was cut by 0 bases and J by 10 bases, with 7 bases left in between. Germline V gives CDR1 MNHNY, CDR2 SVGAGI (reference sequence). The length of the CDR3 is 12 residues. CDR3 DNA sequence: TGTGCCAGCAGTTACTCGGATTTGGAGCAGTTCTTC. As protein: CASSYSDLEQFF.

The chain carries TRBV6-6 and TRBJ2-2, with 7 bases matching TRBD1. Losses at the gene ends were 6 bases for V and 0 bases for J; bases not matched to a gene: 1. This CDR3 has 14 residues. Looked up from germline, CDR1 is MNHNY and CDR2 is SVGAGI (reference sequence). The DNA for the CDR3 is TGTGCCAGCAGACAGGGGTCGAACACCGGGGAGCTGTTTTTT. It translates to CASRQGSNTGELFF.